The source of this TCR beta chain is a study of blood T cell repertoires in COVID-19. Source study methods: It was from reference gene primer amplification that nucleated cell counts were estimated. Here immunoSEQ multiplex PCR was the method, and the copy in TCRdb shows in-frame clones only, minus some. For V, J and clone size, that table is used; D and trimming come from the DNA. The profile shows 62,000 or so clones, 80% to 90% of them singletons. The CDR3 is 13 residues long. CDR1 is ENHRY and CDR2 is SYGVKD in the germline V gene. Trimming left V 6 bases short and J 4 bases short, with 12 bases between.

This sequence originates from a human donor in a cohort sampled during active COVID-19. The genes are TRBV10-3 and TRBJ1-2; D is possibly TRBD1 (6 bases). Sample: peripheral blood. CDR3 residues: CAISFDRRYGYTF. In DNA form, the CDR3 reads TGTGCCATCAGCTTCGACAGGCGCTATGGCTACACCTTC.